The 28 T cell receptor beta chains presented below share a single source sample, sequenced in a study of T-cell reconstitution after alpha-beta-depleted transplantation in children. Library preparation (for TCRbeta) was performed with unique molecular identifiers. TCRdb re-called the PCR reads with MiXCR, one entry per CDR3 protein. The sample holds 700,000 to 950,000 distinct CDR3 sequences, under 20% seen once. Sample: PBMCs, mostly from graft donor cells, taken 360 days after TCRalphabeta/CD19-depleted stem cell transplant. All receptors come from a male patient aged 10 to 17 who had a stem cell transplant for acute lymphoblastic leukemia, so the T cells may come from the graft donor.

CDR3 nucleotides: TGCAGTGCTGAGGGACAGCGATGGGAAAACATTCAGTACTTC. Its protein product is CSAEGQRWENIQYF. The V and J genes are TRBV20-1 and TRBJ2-4; TRBD1 agrees at 7 bases. This CDR3 spans 14 amino acids. Trimming took 5 bases from V and 5 from J; bases not matched to a gene: 9. In germline, CDR1 is DFQATT, CDR2 SNEGSKA (reference sequence).

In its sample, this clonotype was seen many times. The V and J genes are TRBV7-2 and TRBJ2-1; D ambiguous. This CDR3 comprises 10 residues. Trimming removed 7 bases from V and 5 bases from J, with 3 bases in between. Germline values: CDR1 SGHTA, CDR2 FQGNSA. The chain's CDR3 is CASTDNEQFF. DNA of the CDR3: TGTGCCAGCACCGACAATGAGCAGTTCTTC. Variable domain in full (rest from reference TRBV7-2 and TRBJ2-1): GAGVSQSPSNKVTEKGKDVELRCDPISGHTALYWYRQSLGQGLEFLIYFQGNSAPDKSGLPSDRFSAERTGGSVSTLTIQRTQQEDSAVYLCASTDNEQFFGPGTRLTVL.

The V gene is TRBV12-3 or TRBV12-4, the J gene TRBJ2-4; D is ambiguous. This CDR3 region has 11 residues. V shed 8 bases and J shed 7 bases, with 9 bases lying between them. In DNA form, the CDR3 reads TGTGCCAGCTCTGACCTCAACATTCAGTACTTC. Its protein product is CASSDLNIQYF.

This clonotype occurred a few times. The CDR3 DNA reads TGCAGCGCTAATGGGGGCTCCAGCTCCTACAATGAGCAGTTCTTC. Protein product: CSANGGSSSYNEQFF. This sequence joins TRBV29-1 and TRBJ2-1; tentatively, D is TRBD1 (6 bases). V lost 7 bases to trimming and J lost 0 bases, with 16 bases between them. CDR3 size: 15 residues. Germline V gene sequence: CDR1 SQVTM, CDR2 ANQGSEA.

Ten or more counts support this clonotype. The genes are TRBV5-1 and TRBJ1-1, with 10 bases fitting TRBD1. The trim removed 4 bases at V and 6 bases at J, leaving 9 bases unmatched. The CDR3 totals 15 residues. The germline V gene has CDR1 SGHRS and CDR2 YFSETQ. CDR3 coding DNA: TGCGCCAGCAGCAGGGCGACAGGGGGCAGGTCTGAAGCTTTCTTT. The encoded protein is CASSRATGGRSEAFF.

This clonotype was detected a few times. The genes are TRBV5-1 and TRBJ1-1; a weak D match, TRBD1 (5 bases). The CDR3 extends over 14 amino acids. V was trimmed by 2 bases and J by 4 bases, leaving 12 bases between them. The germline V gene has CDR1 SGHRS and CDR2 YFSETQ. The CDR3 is CASSFMGGSTEAFF. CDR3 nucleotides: TGCGCCAGCAGCTTCATGGGGGGGAGCACTGAAGCTTTCTTT. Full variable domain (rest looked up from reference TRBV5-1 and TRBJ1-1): KAGVTQTPRYLIKTRGQQVTLSCSPISGHRSVSWYQQTPGQGLQFLFEYFSETQRNKGNFPGRFSGRQFSNSRSEMNVSTLELGDSALYLCASSFMGGSTEAFFGQGTRLTVV.

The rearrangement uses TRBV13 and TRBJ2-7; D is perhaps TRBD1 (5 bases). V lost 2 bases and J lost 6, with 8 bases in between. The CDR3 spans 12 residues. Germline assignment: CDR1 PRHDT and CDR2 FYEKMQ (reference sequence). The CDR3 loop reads CASSLYGAEQYF. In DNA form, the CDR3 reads TGTGCCAGCAGCTTATATGGGGCCGAGCAGTACTTC.

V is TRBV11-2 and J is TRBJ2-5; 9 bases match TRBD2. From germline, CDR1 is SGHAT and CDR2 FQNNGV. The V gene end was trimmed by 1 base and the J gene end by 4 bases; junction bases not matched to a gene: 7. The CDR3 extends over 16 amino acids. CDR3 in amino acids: CASSLVPAGGAETQYF. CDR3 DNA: TGTGCCAGCAGCTTAGTACCAGCGGGAGGAGCAGAGACCCAGTACTTC.

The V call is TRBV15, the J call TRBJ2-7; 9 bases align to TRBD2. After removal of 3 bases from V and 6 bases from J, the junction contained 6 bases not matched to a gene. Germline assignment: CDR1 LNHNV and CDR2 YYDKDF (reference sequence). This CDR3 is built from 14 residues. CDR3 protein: CATSSGLAPPEQYF. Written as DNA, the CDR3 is TGTGCCACCAGCAGCGGACTAGCGCCCCCCGAGCAGTACTTC.

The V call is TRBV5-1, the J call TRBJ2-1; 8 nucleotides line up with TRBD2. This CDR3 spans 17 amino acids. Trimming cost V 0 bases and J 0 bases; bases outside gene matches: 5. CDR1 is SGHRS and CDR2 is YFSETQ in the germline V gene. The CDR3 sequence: CASSLVVAGSSYNEQFF. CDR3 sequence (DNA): TGCGCCAGCAGCTTGGTGGTAGCGGGGAGCTCCTACAATGAGCAGTTCTTC. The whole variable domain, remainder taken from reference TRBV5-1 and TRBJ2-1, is KAGVTQTPRYLIKTRGQQVTLSCSPISGHRSVSWYQQTPGQGLQFLFEYFSETQRNKGNFPGRFSGRQFSNSRSEMNVSTLELGDSALYLCASSLVVAGSSYNEQFFGPGTRLTVL.

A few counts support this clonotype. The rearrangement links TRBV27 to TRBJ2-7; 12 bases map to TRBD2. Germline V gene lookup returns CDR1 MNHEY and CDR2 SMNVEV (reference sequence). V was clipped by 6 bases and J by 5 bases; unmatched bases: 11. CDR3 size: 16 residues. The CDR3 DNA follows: TGTGCCAGCAGACTATTCCCTAGCGGGAGGGGGCACGAGCAGTACTTC. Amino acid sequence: CASRLFPSGRGHEQYF.

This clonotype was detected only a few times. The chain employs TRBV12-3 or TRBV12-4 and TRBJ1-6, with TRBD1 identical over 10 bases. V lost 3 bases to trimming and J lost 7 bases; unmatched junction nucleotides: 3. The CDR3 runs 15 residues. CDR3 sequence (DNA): TGTGCCAGCAGTTTGACAGGGGGCAACAATTCACCCCTCCACTTT. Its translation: CASSLTGGNNSPLHF.

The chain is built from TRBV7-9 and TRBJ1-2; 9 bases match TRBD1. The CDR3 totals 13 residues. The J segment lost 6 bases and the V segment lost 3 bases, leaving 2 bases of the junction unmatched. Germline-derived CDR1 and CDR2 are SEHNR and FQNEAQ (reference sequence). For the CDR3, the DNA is TGTGCCAGCAGCTTGTGGACAGGGGATGGCTACACCTTC. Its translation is CASSLWTGDGYTF.

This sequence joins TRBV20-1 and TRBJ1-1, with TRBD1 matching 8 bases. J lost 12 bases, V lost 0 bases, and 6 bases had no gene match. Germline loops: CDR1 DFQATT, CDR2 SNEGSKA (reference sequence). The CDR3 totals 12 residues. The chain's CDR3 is CSARDYRGRSFF. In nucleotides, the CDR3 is TGCAGTGCTAGAGATTACAGGGGGAGGTCTTTCTTT.

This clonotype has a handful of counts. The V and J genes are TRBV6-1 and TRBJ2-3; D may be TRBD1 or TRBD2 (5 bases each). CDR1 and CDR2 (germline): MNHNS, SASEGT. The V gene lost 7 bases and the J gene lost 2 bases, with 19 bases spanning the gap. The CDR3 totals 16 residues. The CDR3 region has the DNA TGTGCCAGCACCCCGGGACGGCCAGTTTCCACAGATACGCAGTATTTT. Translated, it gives CASTPGRPVSTDTQYF.

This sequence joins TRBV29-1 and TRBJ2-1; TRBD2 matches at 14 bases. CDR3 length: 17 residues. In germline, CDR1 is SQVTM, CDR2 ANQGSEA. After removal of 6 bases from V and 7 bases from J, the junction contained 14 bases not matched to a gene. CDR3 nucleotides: TGCAGCGTCCCTAACCCGGGACTAGCGGGAGTGGGAAATGAGCAGTTCTTC. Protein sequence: CSVPNPGLAGVGNEQFF.

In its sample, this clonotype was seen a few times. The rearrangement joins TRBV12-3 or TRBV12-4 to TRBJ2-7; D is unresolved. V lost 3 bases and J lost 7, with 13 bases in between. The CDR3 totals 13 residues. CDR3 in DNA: TGTGCCAGCAGTTTCTACCGTGTGAGTGAGCAGTACTTC. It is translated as CASSFYRVSEQYF.

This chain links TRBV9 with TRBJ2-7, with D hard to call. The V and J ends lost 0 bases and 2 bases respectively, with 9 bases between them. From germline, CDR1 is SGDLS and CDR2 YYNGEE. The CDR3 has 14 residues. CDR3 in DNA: TGTGCCAGCAGCGTAGAGCCTAACCCCTACGAGCAGTACTTC. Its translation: CASSVEPNPYEQYF.

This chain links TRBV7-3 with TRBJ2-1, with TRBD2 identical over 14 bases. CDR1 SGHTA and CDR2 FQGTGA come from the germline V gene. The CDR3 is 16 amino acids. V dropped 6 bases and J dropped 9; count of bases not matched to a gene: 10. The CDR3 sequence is CASSHWGLAGVSEQFF. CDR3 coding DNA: TGTGCCAGCAGTCATTGGGGACTAGCGGGAGTTAGTGAGCAGTTCTTC.

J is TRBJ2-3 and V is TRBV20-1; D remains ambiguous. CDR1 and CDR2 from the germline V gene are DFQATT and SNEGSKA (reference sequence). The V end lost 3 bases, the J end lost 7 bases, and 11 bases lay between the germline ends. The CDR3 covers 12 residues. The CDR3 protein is CSASPPRHTQYF. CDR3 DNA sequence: TGCAGTGCTAGCCCGCCGAGACATACGCAGTATTTT.

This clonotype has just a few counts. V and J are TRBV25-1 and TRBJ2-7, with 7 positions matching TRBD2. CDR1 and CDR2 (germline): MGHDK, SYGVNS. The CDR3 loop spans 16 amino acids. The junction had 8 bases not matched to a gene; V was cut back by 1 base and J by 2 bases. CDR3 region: CASSESGREKAYEQYF. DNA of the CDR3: TGTGCCAGCAGTGAATCAGGGCGGGAGAAGGCCTACGAGCAGTACTTC.

Written as DNA, the CDR3 is TGTGCCAGCAGCTTATACGTCTGGGGACTAGCGGGAGATTTTGAGCAGTTCTTC. Its translation: CASSLYVWGLAGDFEQFF. The V call is TRBV7-3, the J call TRBJ2-1, with 14 bases aligning to TRBD2. The length of the CDR3 is 18 residues. The germline CDR1 and CDR2 sequences are SGHTA and FQGTGA. Trimming took 2 bases from V and 9 from J; bases not matched to a gene: 12.

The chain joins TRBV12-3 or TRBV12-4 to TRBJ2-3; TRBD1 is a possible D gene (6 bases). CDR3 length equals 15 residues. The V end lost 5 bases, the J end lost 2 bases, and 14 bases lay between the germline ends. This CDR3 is CASSPGVRITDTQYF. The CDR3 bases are TGTGCCAGCAGTCCAGGGGTTCGAATCACAGATACGCAGTATTTT.

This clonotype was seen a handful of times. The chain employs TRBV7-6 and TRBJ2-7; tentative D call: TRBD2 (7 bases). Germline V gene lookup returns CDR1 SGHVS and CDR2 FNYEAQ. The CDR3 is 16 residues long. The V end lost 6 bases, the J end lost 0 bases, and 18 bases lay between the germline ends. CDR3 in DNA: TGTGCCAGCAGTCAAGGGGGAGCGGGAATCTCCTACGAGCAGTACTTC. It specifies CASSQGGAGISYEQYF.

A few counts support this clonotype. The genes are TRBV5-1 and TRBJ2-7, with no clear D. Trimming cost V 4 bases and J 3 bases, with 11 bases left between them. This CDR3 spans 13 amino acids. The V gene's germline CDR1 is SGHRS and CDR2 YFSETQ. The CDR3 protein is CASSPLRFYEQYF. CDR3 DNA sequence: TGCGCCAGCAGCCCCCTACGGTTCTACGAGCAGTACTTC.

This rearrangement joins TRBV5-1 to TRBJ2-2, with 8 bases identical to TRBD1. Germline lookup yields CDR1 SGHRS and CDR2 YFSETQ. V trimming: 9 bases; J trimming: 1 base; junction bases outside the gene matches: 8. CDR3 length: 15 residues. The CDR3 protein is CATMTGALNTGELFF. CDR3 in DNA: TGCGCCACCATGACAGGGGCTCTGAACACCGGGGAGCTGTTTTTT. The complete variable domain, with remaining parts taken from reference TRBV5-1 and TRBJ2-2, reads KAGVTQTPRYLIKTRGQQVTLSCSPISGHRSVSWYQQTPGQGLQFLFEYFSETQRNKGNFPGRFSGRQFSNSRSEMNVSTLELGDSALYLCATMTGALNTGELFFGEGSRLTVL.

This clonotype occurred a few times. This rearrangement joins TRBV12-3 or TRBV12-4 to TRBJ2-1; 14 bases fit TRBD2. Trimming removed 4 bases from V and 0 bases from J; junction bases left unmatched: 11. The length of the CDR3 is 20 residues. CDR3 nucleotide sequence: TGTGCCAGCAGTTCGAGTTTTGGACTAGCGGGAGGTGGCTCCTACAATGAGCAGTTCTTC. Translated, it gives CASSSSFGLAGGGSYNEQFF.

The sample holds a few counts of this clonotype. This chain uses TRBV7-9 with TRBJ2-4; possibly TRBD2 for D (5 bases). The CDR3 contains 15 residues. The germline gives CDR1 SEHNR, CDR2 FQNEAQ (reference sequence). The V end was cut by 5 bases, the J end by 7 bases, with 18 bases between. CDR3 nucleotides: TGTGCCAGCAGCCTCGACGCTCGCGGGTGGAACATTCAGTACTTC. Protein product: CASSLDARGWNIQYF.